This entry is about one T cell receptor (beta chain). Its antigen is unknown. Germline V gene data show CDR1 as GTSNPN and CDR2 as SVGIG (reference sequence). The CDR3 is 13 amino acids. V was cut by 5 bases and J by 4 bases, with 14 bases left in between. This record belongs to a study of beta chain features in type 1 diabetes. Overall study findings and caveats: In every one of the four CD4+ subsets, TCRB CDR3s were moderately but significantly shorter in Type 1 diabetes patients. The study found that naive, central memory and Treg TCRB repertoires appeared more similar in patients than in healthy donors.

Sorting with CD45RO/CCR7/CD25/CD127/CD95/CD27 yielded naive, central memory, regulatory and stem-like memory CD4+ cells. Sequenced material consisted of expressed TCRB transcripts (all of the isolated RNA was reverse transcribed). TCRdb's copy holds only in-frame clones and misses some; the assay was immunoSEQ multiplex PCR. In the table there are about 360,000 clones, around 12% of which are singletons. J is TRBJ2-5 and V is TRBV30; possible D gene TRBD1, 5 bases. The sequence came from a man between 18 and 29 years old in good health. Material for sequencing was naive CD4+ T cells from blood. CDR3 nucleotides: TGTGCCTGGGGAATAGGGGTGCGAGAGACCCAGTACTTC. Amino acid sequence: CAWGIGVRETQYF.